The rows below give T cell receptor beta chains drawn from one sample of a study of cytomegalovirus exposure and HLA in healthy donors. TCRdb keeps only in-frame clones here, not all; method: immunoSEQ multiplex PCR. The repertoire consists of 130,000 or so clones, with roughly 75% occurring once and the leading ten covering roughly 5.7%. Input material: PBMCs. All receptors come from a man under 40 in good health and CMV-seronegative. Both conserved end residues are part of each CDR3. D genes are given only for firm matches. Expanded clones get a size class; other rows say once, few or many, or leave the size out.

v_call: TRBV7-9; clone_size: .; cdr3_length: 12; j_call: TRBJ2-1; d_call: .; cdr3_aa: CASSAGWNEQFF; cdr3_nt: TGTGCCAGCAGCGCCGGTTGGAATGAGCAGTTCTTC
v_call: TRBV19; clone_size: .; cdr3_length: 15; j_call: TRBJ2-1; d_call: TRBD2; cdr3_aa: CASSILRGGDDEQFF; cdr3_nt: TGTGCCAGTAGTATCTTGCGCGGGGGGGACGATGAGCAGTTCTTC
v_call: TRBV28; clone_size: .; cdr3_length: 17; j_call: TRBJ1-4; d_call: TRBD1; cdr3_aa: CASSFTGTGATNEKLFF; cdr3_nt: TGTGCCAGCAGTTTCACCGGGACAGGGGCAACTAATGAAAAACTGTTTTTT
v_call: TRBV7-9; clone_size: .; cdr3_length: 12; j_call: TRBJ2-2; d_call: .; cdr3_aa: CASSPIGGELFF; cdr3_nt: TGTGCCAGCAGCCCAATCGGCGGGGAGCTGTTTTTT
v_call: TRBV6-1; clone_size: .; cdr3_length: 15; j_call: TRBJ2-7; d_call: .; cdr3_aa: CASSIWTESSYEQYF; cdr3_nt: TGTGCCAGCAGTATCTGGACAGAGAGCTCCTACGAGCAGTACTTC
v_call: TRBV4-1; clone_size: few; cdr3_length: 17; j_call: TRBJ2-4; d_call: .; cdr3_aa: CASSQELAVTAKNIQYF; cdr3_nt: TGCGCCAGCAGCCAAGAACTAGCTGTGACAGCCAAAAACATTCAGTACTTC
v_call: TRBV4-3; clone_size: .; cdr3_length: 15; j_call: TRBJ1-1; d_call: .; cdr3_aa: CASSQDRNRFTEAFF; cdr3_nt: TGCGCCAGCAGCCAAGATCGTAACAGGTTCACTGAAGCTTTCTTT
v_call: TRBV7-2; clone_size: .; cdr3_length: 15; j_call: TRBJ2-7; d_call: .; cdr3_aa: CASSLRQRASYEQYF; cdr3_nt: TGTGCCAGCAGCTTACGACAGCGTGCCTCCTACGAGCAGTACTTC
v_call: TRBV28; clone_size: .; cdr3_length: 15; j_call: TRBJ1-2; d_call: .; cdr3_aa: CASRSSGARKTGYTF; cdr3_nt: TGTGCCAGCAGAAGTAGCGGGGCCAGGAAGACGGGCTACACCTTC
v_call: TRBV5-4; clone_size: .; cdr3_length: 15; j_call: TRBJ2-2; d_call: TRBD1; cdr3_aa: CASSKRQGATGELFF; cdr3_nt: TGTGCCAGCAGCAAACGACAGGGGGCAACCGGGGAGCTGTTTTTT
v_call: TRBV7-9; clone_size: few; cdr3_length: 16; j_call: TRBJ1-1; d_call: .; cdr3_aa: CASSGHQIGVYTEAFF; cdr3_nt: TGTGCCAGCAGCGGGCATCAAATAGGGGTTTACACTGAAGCTTTCTTT
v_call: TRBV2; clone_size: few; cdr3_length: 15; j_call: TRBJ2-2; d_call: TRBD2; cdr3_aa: CASRELAGGTGELFF; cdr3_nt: TGTGCCAGCAGGGAGCTAGCGGGAGGAACCGGGGAGCTGTTTTTT
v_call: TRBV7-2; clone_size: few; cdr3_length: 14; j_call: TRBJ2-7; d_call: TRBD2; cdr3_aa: CASSYRTSGYEQYF; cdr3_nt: TGTGCCAGCAGCTACAGGACTAGCGGCTACGAGCAGTACTTC
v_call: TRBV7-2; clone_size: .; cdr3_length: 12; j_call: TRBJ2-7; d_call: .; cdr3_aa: CASSLVYSEQYF; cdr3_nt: TGTGCCAGCAGCTTAGTCTATTCCGAGCAGTACTTC
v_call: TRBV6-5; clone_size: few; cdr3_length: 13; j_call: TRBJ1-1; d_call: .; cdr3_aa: CASSYYTNTEAFF; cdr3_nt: TGTGCCAGCAGTTATTACACGAACACTGAAGCTTTCTTT
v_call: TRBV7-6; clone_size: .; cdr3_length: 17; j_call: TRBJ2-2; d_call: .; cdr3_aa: CASSLGGGGANTGELFF; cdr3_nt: TGTGCCAGCAGCTTAGGAGGAGGGGGCGCGAACACCGGGGAGCTGTTTTTT
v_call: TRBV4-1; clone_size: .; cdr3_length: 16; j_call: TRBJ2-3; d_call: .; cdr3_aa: CASSQEGTGGTDTQYF; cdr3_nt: TGCGCCAGCAGCCAAGAGGGGACCGGGGGTACAGATACGCAGTATTTT
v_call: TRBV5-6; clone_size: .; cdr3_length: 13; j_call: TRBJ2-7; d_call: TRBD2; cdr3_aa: CASSSVLAGGQYF; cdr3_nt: TGTGCCAGCAGCTCGGTTCTAGCGGGTGGGCAGTACTTC
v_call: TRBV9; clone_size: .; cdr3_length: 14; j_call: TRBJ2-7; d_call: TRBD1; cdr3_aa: CASGGVGQGYEQYF; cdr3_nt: TGTGCCAGCGGAGGCGTCGGACAGGGTTACGAGCAGTACTTC
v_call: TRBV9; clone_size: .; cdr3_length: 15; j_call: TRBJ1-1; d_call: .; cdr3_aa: CASSVEGNMNTEAFF; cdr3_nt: TGTGCCAGCAGCGTAGAGGGGAACATGAACACTGAAGCTTTCTTT
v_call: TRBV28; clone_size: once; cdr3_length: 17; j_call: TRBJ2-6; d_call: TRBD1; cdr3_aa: CASEPGQGPSGANVLTF; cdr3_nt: TGTGCCTCCGAGCCGGGACAGGGCCCCTCTGGGGCCAACGTCCTGACTTTC
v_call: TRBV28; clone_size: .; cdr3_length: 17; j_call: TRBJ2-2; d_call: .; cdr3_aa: CASALRRGTFNTGELFF; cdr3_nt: TGTGCCAGCGCACTACGACGAGGGACTTTTAACACCGGGGAGCTGTTTTTT
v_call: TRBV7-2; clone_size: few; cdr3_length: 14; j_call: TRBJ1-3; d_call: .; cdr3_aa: CASSSQGFGNTIYF; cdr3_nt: TGTGCCAGCAGCTCTCAGGGGTTTGGAAACACCATATATTTT
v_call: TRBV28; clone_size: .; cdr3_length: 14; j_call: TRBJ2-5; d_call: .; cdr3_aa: CASSPGHRQETQYF; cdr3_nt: TGTGCCAGCAGTCCGGGACACCGACAAGAGACCCAGTACTTC
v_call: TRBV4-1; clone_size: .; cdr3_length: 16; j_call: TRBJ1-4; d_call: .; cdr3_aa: CASSPGTPSEREKLFF; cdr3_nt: TGCGCCAGCAGCCCCGGGACACCCTCTGAGAGAGAAAAACTGTTTTTT
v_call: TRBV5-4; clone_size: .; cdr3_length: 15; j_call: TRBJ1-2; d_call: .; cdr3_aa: CASSLGSEGNYGYTF; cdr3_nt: TGTGCCAGCAGCTTGGGGTCGGAGGGGAACTATGGCTACACCTTC